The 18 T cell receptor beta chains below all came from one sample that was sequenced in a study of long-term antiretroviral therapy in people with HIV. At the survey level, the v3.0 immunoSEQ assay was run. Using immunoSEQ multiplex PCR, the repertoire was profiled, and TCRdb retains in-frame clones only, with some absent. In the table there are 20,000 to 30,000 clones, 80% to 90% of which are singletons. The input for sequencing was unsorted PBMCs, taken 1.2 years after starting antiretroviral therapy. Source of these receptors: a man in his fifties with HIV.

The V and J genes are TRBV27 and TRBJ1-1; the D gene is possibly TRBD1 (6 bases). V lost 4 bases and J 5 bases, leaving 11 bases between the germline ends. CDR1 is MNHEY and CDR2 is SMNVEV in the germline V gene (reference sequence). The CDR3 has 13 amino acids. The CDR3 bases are TGTGCCAGCAGTTCCCACAGGGATACTGAAGCTTTCTTT. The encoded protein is CASSSHRDTEAFF.

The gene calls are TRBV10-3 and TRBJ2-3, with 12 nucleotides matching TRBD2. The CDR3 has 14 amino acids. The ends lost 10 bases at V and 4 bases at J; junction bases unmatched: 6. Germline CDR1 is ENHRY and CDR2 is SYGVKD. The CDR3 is CATSSGGAPDTQYF. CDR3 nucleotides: TGTGCCACCTCTAGCGGGGGGGCCCCAGATACGCAGTATTTT.

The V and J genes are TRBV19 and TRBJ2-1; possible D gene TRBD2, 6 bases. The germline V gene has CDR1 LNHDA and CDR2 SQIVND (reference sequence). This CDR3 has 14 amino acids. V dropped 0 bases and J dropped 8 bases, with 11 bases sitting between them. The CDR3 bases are TGTGCCAGTAGTATAGAGGCTAGCGAGGATGAGCAGTTCTTC. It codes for CASSIEASEDEQFF.

This chain's CDR3 is CASSLLQAPYEQYF. CDR3 nucleotides: TGTGCCAGCAGTTTACTACAGGCCCCCTACGAGCAGTACTTC. The chain joins TRBV28 to TRBJ2-7, with a possible D match to TRBD1 (5 bases). CDR1 MDHEN and CDR2 SYDVKM come from the germline V gene. Deletions cut 2 bases from V and 2 bases from J, with 10 bases between. The CDR3 sequence is 14 residues long.

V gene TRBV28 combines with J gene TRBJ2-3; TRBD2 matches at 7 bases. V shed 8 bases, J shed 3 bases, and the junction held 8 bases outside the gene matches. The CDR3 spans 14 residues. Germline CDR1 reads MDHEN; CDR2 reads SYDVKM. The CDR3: CASAPGGRTDTQYF. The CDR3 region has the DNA TGTGCCAGCGCCCCGGGGGGAAGGACAGATACGCAGTATTTT.

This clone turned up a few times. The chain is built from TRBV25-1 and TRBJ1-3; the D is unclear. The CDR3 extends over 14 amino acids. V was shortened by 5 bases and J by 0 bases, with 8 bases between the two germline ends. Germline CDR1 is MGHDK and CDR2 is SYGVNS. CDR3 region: CASSPSFSGNTIYF. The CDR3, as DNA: TGTGCCAGCAGTCCGTCCTTCTCTGGAAACACCATATATTTT.

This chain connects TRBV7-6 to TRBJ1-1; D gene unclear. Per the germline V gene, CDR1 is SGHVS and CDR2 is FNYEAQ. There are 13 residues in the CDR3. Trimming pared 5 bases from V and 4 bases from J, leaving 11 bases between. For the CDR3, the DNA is TGTGCCAGCAGCCGTGGGCCTGTCACTGAAGCTTTCTTT. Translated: CASSRGPVTEAFF.

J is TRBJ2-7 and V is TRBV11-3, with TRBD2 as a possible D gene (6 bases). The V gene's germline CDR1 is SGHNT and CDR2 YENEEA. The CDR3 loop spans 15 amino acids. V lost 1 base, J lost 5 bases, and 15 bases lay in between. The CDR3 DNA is TGTGCCAGCAGCTTAGGCGGGGACTTCCCAAACGAGCAGTACTTC. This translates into CASSLGGDFPNEQYF.

CDR3 nucleotide sequence: TGTGCCAGCAGCTTGGTGGGGGGAGCAGATACGCAGTATTTT. This sequence encodes CASSLVGGADTQYF. The genes are TRBV13 and TRBJ2-3; tentative D call: TRBD2 (6 bases). The germline gives CDR1 PRHDT, CDR2 FYEKMQ (reference sequence). V lost 3 bases, J lost 4 bases, and 11 bases lay in between. CDR3 length: 14 amino acids.

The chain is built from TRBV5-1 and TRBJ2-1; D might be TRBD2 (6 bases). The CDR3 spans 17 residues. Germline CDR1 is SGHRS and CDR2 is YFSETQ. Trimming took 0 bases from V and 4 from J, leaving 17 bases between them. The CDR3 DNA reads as TGCGCCAGCAGCTTGGCCTCGGTGGGGGGACTTTACAATGAGCAGTTCTTC. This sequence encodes CASSLASVGGLYNEQFF.

The CDR3 reads CASSPGPRIEAFF. The CDR3 DNA follows: TGTGCCAGCAGCCCGGGACCGCGCATTGAAGCTTTCTTT. This chain joins TRBV13 and TRBJ1-1; D possibly corresponds to TRBD1 (5 bases). Trimming removed 5 bases from V and 7 bases from J, with 14 bases in between. The V gene's germline CDR1 is PRHDT and CDR2 FYEKMQ (reference sequence). CDR3 size: 13 residues.

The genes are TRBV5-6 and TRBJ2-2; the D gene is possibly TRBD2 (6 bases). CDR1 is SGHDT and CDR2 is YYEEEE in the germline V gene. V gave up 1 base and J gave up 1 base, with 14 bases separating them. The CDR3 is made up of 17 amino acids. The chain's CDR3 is CASSLPTSPKNTGELFF. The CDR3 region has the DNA TGTGCCAGCAGCTTGCCGACTAGTCCAAAGAACACCGGGGAGCTGTTTTTT.

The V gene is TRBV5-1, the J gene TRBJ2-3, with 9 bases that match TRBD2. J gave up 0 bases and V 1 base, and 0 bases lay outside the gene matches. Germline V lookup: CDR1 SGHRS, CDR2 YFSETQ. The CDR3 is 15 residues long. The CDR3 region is CASSLSGGSTDTQYF. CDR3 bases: TGCGCCAGCAGCTTGAGCGGGGGGAGCACAGATACGCAGTATTTT.

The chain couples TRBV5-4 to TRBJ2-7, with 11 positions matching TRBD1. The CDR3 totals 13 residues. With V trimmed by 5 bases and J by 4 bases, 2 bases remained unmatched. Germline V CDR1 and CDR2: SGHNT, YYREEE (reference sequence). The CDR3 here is CASSWDRGYEQYF. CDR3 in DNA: TGTGCCAGCAGTTGGGACAGGGGGTACGAGCAGTACTTC.

The CDR3 protein is CASSATYRVSSNEQFF. The CDR3, as DNA: TGTGCCAGCAGCGCGACCTACAGGGTATCAAGCAATGAGCAGTTCTTC. The chain employs TRBV9 and TRBJ2-1; maybe TRBD1 (6 bases). The CDR3 is made up of 16 amino acids. Looked up from germline, CDR1 is SGDLS and CDR2 is YYNGEE. The ends were cut back, 3 bases at V and 6 bases at J, with 19 bases in the middle.

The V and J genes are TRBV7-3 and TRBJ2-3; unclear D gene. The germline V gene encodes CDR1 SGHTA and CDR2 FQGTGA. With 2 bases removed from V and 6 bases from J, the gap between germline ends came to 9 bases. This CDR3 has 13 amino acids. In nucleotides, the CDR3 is TGTGCCAGCAGCTTAGAATCCACGGATACGCAGTATTTT. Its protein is CASSLESTDTQYF.

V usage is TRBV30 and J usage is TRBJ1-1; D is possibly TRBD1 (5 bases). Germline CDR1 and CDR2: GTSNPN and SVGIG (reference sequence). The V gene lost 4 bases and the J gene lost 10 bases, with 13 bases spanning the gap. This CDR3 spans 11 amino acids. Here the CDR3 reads CAWIRGRGAFF. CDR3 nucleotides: TGTGCCTGGATCCGGGGCCGTGGAGCTTTCTTT.

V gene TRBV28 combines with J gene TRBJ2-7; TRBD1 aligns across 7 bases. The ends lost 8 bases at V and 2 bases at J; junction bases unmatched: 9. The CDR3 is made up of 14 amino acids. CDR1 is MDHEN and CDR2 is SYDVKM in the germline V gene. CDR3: CASRGGASPYEQYF. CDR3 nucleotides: TGTGCCAGCCGAGGGGGCGCGTCCCCCTACGAGCAGTACTTC.